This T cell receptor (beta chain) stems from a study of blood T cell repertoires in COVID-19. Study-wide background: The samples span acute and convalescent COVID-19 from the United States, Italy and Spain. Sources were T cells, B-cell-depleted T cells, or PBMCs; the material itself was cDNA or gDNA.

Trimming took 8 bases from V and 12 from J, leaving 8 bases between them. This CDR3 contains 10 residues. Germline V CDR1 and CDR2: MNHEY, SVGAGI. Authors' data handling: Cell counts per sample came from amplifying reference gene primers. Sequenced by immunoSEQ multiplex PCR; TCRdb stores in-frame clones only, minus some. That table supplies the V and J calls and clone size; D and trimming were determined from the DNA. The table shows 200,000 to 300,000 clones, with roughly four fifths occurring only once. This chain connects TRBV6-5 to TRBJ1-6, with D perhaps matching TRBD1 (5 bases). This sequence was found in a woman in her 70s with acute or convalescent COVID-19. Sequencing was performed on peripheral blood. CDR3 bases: TGTGCCAGCGGTCAGGGACCCCTCCACTTT. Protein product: CASGQGPLHF.